These 4 T cell receptor beta chains were all obtained from the same sample, sequenced in a study of identifying expanded T cells in peripheral blood. Assay: immunoSEQ multiplex PCR; the TCRdb copy retains only in-frame clones and omits some. The sample lists 85,000 to 120,000 clones; about 91% were seen once. Sequencing was done on a sample of blood. These receptors were collected from a person aged 18 to 70 in good health.

The chain is built from TRBV20-1 and TRBJ1-1, with unresolved D. This CDR3 is built from 11 residues. The V and J ends lost 7 bases and 4 bases respectively, with 10 bases between them. Germline values: CDR1 DFQATT, CDR2 SNEGSKA (reference sequence). The CDR3 region has the DNA TGCAGTGAGGGCAGTGGCACTGAAGCTTTCTTT. This encodes CSEGSGTEAFF.

This chain uses TRBV4-2 with TRBJ2-3, with 11 bases aligning to TRBD2. The CDR3 length is 15 residues. J gave up 2 bases and V 7 bases, and 5 bases lay outside the gene matches. Germline CDR1 LGHNA, CDR2 YNFKEQ. CDR3 nucleotide sequence: TGTGCCAGCACCAAACTAGCGGGAGACACAGATACGCAGTATTTT. Protein product: CASTKLAGDTDTQYF.

This rearrangement joins TRBV19 to TRBJ1-5; TRBD1 matches 11 bases. In germline, CDR1 is LNHDA, CDR2 SQIVND (reference sequence). The junction had 4 bases not matched to a gene; V was cut back by 3 bases and J by 0 bases. This CDR3 is built from 17 residues. The CDR3 nucleotides are TGTGCCAGTAGTATGGACAGGGGGCTCTATAGCAATCAGCCCCAGCATTTT. Its protein is CASSMDRGLYSNQPQHF.

The chain uses TRBV5-1 and TRBJ1-2, with D perhaps matching TRBD1 (5 bases). This CDR3 is built from 14 residues. In germline, CDR1 is SGHRS, CDR2 YFSETQ. V gave up 0 bases and J gave up 2 bases, with 8 bases separating them. The CDR3 sequence is CASSLATGNYGYTF. CDR3 sequence (DNA): TGCGCCAGCAGCTTGGCCACAGGAAACTATGGCTACACCTTC.